The source of this TCR beta chain is a study of cytomegalovirus exposure and HLA in healthy donors (dated by TCRdb to between 2016 and 2019). Study-level background: A later analysis indicated that the 95 to 150 validation repertoires were generated on the platform also employed for the 600 to 750 repertoires of the first cohort. The study aimed to test whether cataloging public T cell receptors could reveal signatures of past pathogen exposure. In addition to the first cohort of around 670 subjects, a separate validation cohort of 130 or so different subjects was used. To predict cytomegalovirus infection status, the study brought together high-throughput TCR immunosequencing, statistical association of individual TCRs with disease status, and machine learning.

The research as a whole found: A few of the identified cytomegalovirus-associated TCR beta chains were confirmed in vitro to be specific for cytomegalovirus antigens. All 130 or so repertoires were used to score co-occurrence in the validation cohort in a later analysis, because that analysis had no HLA typing for the cohort. The authors suggested that the approach could potentially be generalized to other disease states and immunological phenotypes. In both the original and validation cohorts, the classifier was reported to diagnose cytomegalovirus status with high specificity and sensitivity. The study listed approximately 160 TCR beta chains as associated with cytomegalovirus. Most TCR sequences were observed very rarely across donors, whereas some public TCRs were present in many individuals. Of the cluster scores, around 95% were above 0 in a later analysis, which found that TCRs clustered in the first cohort also tended to co-occur in the 90 to 150 validation repertoires.

The donors belonged to the validation cohort of over a hundred subjects, which was separate from the roughly 670-subject first cohort. The library was obtained by the immunoSEQ multiplex PCR assay. Concerning the study's data processing: To diagnose cytomegalovirus status from the catalog of TCR beta chain sequences, a statistical classification framework was built. Held by TCRdb, this immuneACCESS table contains in-frame sequences only and omits some clones. Under half of the omission traces to an unresolved V gene where checked; the cause of the rest is unknown. V and J calls and clone size are given by that table; D and trimming were obtained from the DNA. This sample has roughly 240,000 clones in its table, and 85% to 90% of those were observed once. The ten largest clonotypes hold 2.6% of the sample. As for this clone: The target of this receptor is not known. No quality values exist for individual bases; no much larger clone is one base distant.

Cut back by 2 bases and 6 bases, the V and J ends lie 20 bases apart. Per the germline V gene, SGHVS is the CDR1 and FNYEAQ is the CDR2. The CDR3 holds 18 amino acids from the cysteine to the phenylalanine. The sequence is cut down to CDR3 DNA, 54 bases in frame from base 1. This TCR derives from a man in his late teens or twenties in good health and CMV-seronegative. The sample taken for sequencing was PBMCs. This sequence uses TRBV7-6 and TRBJ1-6; a weak D assignment points to TRBD1 (6 bases agree). The CDR3 amino acid sequence is: CASSLSRDQGSGNSPLHF. Read as DNA, the sequence is TGTGCCAGCAGCTTATCAAGAGACCAGGGGAGCGGTAATTCACCCCTCCACTTT.